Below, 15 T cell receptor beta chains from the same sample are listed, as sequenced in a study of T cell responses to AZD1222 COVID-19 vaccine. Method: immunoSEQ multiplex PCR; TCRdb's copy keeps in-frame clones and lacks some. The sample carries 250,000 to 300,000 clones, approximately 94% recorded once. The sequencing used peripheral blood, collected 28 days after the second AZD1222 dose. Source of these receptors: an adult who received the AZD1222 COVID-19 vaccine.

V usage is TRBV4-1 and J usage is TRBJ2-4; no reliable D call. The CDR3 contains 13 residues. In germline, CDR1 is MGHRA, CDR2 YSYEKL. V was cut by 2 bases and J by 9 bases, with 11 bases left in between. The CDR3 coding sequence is TGCGCCAGCAGCCAATCCCCGACCCGCATTCAGTACTTC. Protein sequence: CASSQSPTRIQYF.

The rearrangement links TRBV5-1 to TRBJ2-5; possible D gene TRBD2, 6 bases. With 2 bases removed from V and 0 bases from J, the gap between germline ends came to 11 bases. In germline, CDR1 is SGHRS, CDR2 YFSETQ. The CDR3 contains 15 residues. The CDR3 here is CASSFRGDNQETQYF. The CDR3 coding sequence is TGCGCCAGCAGCTTCCGCGGGGATAACCAAGAGACCCAGTACTTC.

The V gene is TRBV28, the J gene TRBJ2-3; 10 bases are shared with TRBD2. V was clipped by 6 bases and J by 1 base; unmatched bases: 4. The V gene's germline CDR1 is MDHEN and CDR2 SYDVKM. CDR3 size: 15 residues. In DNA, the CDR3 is TGTGCCAGCAGCTACCTAGCGGGGGGCACAGATACGCAGTATTTT. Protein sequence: CASSYLAGGTDTQYF.

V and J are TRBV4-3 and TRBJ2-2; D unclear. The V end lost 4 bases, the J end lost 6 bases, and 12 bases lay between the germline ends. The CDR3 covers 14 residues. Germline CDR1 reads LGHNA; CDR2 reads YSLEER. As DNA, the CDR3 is TGCGCCAGCAGCCCAGCCCCAGGAGCCGGGGAGCTGTTTTTT. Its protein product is CASSPAPGAGELFF.

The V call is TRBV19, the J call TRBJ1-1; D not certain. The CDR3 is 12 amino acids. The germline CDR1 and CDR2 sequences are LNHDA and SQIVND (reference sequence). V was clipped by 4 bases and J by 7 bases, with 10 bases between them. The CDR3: CASSRGVSEAFF. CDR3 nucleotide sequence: TGTGCCAGTAGTAGAGGTGTCAGTGAAGCTTTCTTT.

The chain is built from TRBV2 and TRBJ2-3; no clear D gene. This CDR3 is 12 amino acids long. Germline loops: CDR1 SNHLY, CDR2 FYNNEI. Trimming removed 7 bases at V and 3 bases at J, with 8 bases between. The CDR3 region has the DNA TGTGCCAGCAACACCAGGACAGATACGCAGTATTTT. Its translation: CASNTRTDTQYF. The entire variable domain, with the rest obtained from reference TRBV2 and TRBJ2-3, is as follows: EPEVTQTPSHQVTQMGQEVILRCVPISNHLYFYWYRQILGQKVEFLVSFYNNEISEKSEIFDDQFSVERPDGSNFTLKIRSTKLEDSAMYFCASNTRTDTQYFGPGTRLTVL.

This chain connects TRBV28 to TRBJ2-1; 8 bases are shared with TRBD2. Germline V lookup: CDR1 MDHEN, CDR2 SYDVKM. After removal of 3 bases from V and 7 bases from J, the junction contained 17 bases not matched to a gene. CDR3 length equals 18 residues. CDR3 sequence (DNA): TGTGCCAGCAGTTTTTGGTCTCCTAGCGGGCCCCCAAGGAATGAGCAGTTCTTC. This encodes CASSFWSPSGPPRNEQFF.

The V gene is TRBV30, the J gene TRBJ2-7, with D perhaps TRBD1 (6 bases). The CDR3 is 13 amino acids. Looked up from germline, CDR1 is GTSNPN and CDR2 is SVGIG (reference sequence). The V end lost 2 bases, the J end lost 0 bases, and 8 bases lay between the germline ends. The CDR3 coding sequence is TGTGCCTGGAGTACAGGGATCTCCTACGAGCAGTACTTC. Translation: CAWSTGISYEQYF.

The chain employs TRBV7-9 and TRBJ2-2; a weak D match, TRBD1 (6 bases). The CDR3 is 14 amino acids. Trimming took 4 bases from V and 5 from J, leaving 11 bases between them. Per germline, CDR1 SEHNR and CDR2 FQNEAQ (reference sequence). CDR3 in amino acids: CASSYTQGTGELFF. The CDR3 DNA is TGTGCCAGCAGCTACACCCAGGGGACCGGGGAGCTGTTTTTT.

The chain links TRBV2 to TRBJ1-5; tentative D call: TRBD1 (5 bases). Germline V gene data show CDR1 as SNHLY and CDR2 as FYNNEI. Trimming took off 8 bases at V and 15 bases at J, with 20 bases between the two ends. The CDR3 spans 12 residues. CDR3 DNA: TGTGCCAGCCATGCCTGGGACGGCATCCGGCATTTT. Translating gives CASHAWDGIRHF.

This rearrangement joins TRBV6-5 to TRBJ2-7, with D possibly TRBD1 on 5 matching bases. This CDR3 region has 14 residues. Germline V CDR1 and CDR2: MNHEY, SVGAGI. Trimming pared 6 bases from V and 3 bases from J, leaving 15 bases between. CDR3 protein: CASRGDSRFYEQYF. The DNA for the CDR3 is TGTGCCAGCAGAGGAGACAGTCGATTCTACGAGCAGTACTTC.

CDR3 sequence reads: CASSLSAVGNQPQHF. CDR3 nucleotides: TGTGCCAGCAGTTTATCGGCAGTAGGCAATCAGCCCCAGCATTTT. The genes are TRBV27 and TRBJ1-5; D not certain. CDR3 size: 15 residues. V lost 0 bases and J lost 2, with 8 bases in between. Germline V gives CDR1 MNHEY, CDR2 SMNVEV (reference sequence).

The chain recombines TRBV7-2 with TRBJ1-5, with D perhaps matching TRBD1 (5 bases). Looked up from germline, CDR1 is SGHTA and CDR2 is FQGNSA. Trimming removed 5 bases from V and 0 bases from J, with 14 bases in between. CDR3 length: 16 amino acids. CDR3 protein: CASSPLGRYSNQPQHF. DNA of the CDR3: TGTGCCAGCAGCCCCCTGGGACGGTATAGCAATCAGCCCCAGCATTTT.

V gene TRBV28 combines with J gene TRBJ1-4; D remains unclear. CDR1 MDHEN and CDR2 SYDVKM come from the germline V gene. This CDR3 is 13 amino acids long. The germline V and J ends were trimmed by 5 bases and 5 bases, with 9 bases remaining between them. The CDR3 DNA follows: TGTGCCAGCAGTGACCCGGGAAATGAAAAACTGTTTTTT. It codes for CASSDPGNEKLFF.

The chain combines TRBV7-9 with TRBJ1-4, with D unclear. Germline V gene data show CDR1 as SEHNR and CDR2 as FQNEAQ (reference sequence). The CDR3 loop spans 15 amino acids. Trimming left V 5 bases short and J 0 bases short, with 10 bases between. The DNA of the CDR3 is TGTGCCAGCAGCCGTCGGGGATCAACTAATGAAAAACTGTTTTTT. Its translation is CASSRRGSTNEKLFF.